Below are 23 T cell receptor beta chains sequenced from a single sample in a study of T cells in localized non-small cell lung cancer. Sequencing used immunoSEQ multiplex PCR; TCRdb keeps in-frame clones, though not all of them. The sample contains around 41,000 clones, about 88% of which appear only once. The specimen was peripheral blood, collected before any cancer treatment. The receptors derive from a woman aged 18-49 years with stage III lung adenocarcinoma.

The chain couples TRBV30 to TRBJ1-1, with a tentative D call TRBD1 (5 bases). Trimming stripped 2 bases from V and 1 base from J, with 17 bases between. This CDR3 region has 16 residues. CDR1 GTSNPN and CDR2 SVGIG come from the germline V gene (reference sequence). The CDR3 loop is CAWSPLGGTGNTEAFF. In DNA, the CDR3 is TGTGCCTGGAGTCCCCTGGGCGGTACAGGGAACACTGAAGCTTTCTTT.

The chain uses TRBV2 and TRBJ1-1; TRBD1 matches at 8 bases. CDR3 size: 13 residues. V dropped 3 bases and J dropped 5; count of bases not matched to a gene: 2. Germline V gene lookup returns CDR1 SNHLY and CDR2 FYNNEI. The DNA of the CDR3 is TGTGCCAGCAGTGACGGACAGGGAACTGAAGCTTTCTTT. As protein: CASSDGQGTEAFF.

The chain recombines TRBV5-6 with TRBJ1-5; a weak D match, TRBD1 (6 bases). This CDR3 is built from 18 residues. Germline loops: CDR1 SGHDT, CDR2 YYEEEE. With 4 bases removed from V and 0 bases from J, the gap between germline ends came to 20 bases. The CDR3 region has the DNA TGTGCCAGCAGCCCGGGGACATCCAGCGCTTATAGCAATCAGCCCCAGCATTTT. Translation: CASSPGTSSAYSNQPQHF.

The rearrangement uses TRBV11-2 and TRBJ1-2; D gene ambiguous. The V gene lost 5 bases and the J gene lost 7 bases, with 14 bases spanning the gap. Germline loops: CDR1 SGHAT, CDR2 FQNNGV. The CDR3 consists of 13 residues. The CDR3 DNA reads TGTGCCAGCAGCCCCTTCCCGGAGGCTGGCTACACCTTC. It yields the protein CASSPFPEAGYTF.

The chain links TRBV4-1 to TRBJ2-7; no reliable D call. The CDR3 has 12 amino acids. Between the trimmed V and J ends, which lost 2 bases and 1 base, there was a span of 3 bases. Per germline, CDR1 MGHRA and CDR2 YSYEKL. The DNA for the CDR3 is TGCGCCAGCAGCCAAAGTTCCTACGAGCAGTACTTC. Its protein is CASSQSSYEQYF.

V and J are TRBV15 and TRBJ2-3; D may be TRBD1 (5 bases). CDR3 size: 13 residues. Germline CDR1 LNHNV, CDR2 YYDKDF (reference sequence). V lost 0 bases to trimming and J lost 10 bases, with 11 bases between them. CDR3 residues: CATSRDRQTAQYF. Written as DNA, the CDR3 is TGTGCCACCAGCAGAGATCGCCAGACAGCGCAGTATTTT.

This clone has just a few counts. The genes are TRBV30 and TRBJ1-6; unclear D gene. This CDR3 has 13 amino acids. Germline lookup yields CDR1 GTSNPN and CDR2 SVGIG (reference sequence). V was trimmed by 3 bases and J by 8 bases, leaving 11 bases between them. The CDR3 protein is CAWRGDTYSPLHF. The CDR3 DNA reads TGTGCCTGGAGGGGAGACACCTATTCACCCCTCCACTTT.

V usage is TRBV15 and J usage is TRBJ1-3; no firm D call. V shed 3 bases and J shed 4 bases, with 10 bases lying between them. Germline V gene lookup returns CDR1 LNHNV and CDR2 YYDKDF (reference sequence). The CDR3 has 14 residues. In nucleotides, the CDR3 is TGTGCCACCAGCAGTTCTTTCTCGGGAAACACCATATATTTT. This codes for CATSSSFSGNTIYF.

The chain recombines TRBV15 with TRBJ1-1; D not resolved. Trimming took off 1 base at V and 1 base at J, with 10 bases between the two ends. CDR3 length: 15 residues. Germline CDR1 LNHNV, CDR2 YYDKDF (reference sequence). The CDR3 nucleotides read TGTGCCACCAGCAGAGGTTATGCGGAGAACACTGAAGCTTTCTTT. Protein product: CATSRGYAENTEAFF.

CDR3 protein: CASSPLSGSEQFF. CDR3 sequence (DNA): TGTGCCAGCAGCCCCCTTAGCGGCTCTGAGCAGTTCTTC. The chain employs TRBV5-5 and TRBJ2-1, with D perhaps TRBD2 (6 bases). Germline CDR1 is SGHKS and CDR2 is YYEKEE (reference sequence). Trimming shortened V by 4 bases and J by 9 bases, and 14 bases separated the two germline ends. This CDR3 is built from 13 residues. The whole variable domain, remainder taken from reference TRBV5-5 and TRBJ2-1, is DAGVTQSPTHLIKTRGQQVTLRCSPISGHKSVSWYQQVLGQGPQFIFQYYEKEERGRGNFPDRFSARQFPNYSSELNVNALLLGDSALYLCASSPLSGSEQFFGPGTRLTVL.

The chain couples TRBV7-2 to TRBJ2-1; the match to TRBD2 covers 13 bases. Germline trimming cut 5 bases from V and 4 bases from J; bases unmatched to any gene: 5. CDR3 length: 16 amino acids. Germline V gene sequence: CDR1 SGHTA, CDR2 FQGNSA. The DNA for the CDR3 is TGTGCCAGCAGCACCAGGACTAGCGGGGGTTACAATGAGCAGTTCTTC. Residues: CASSTRTSGGYNEQFF.

The rearrangement uses TRBV19 and TRBJ1-1; no firm D call. V lost 5 bases, J lost 0 bases, and 7 bases lay in between. Per germline, CDR1 LNHDA and CDR2 SQIVND (reference sequence). The length of the CDR3 is 13 residues. This chain's CDR3 is CASSRGLNTEAFF. Written as DNA, the CDR3 is TGTGCCAGTAGTCGAGGATTGAACACTGAAGCTTTCTTT.

J is TRBJ2-5 and V is TRBV5-4; TRBD1 or TRBD2 may be the D gene (5 bases each). Trimming removed 0 bases from V and 4 bases from J, with 13 bases in between. CDR3 length equals 15 residues. Germline CDR1 reads SGHNT; CDR2 reads YYREEE (reference sequence). CDR3: CASSLASRESETQYF. CDR3 coding DNA: TGTGCCAGCAGCTTGGCCTCCAGGGAGTCAGAGACCCAGTACTTC. The whole variable domain, remainder taken from reference TRBV5-4 and TRBJ2-5, is ETGVTQSPTHLIKTRGQQVTLRCSSQSGHNTVSWYQQALGQGPQFIFQYYREEENGRGNFPPRFSGLQFPNYSSELNVNALELDDSALYLCASSLASRESETQYFGPGTRLLVL.

The chain carries TRBV11-2 and TRBJ1-3; D unclear. The ends were cut back, 4 bases at V and 0 bases at J, with 7 bases in the middle. The length of the CDR3 is 14 residues. Per the germline V gene, CDR1 is SGHAT and CDR2 is FQNNGV. This chain's CDR3 is CASSSMSSGNTIYF. Written as DNA, the CDR3 is TGTGCCAGCAGCTCCATGAGCTCTGGAAACACCATATATTTT.

The chain has TRBV2 and TRBJ1-6; weak D call: TRBD1 (6 bases). The CDR3 is 15 amino acids. The V gene's germline CDR1 is SNHLY and CDR2 FYNNEI. Trimming removed 3 bases from V and 2 bases from J, with 8 bases in between. CDR3: CASSENRAYNSPLHF. The CDR3 coding sequence is TGTGCCAGCAGTGAGAACAGGGCCTATAATTCACCCCTCCACTTT.

V is TRBV6-6 and J is TRBJ1-2; D is possibly TRBD1 (5 bases). CDR1 is MNHNY and CDR2 is SVGAGI in the germline V gene (reference sequence). The V end was cut by 4 bases, the J end by 12 bases, with 21 bases between. The CDR3 has 14 residues. The CDR3 DNA reads TGTGCCAGCAGTTCAGGGAAAACTATGGCTACAGACACCTTC. Translating gives CASSSGKTMATDTF.

The chain couples TRBV6-1 to TRBJ2-1; TRBD2 aligns across 13 bases. The CDR3 spans 15 residues. The germline CDR1 and CDR2 sequences are MNHNS and SASEGT. Trimming at V came to 6 bases and at J to 6 bases, leaving 5 bases not matched to a gene. The CDR3 DNA is TGTGCCAGCAGGGTACTAGCGGGGGGGCTCAATGAGCAGTTCTTC. Translating gives CASRVLAGGLNEQFF.

V usage is TRBV11-2 and J usage is TRBJ2-7; D possibly corresponds to TRBD1 (5 bases). Between the trimmed V and J ends, which lost 1 base and 7 bases, there was a span of 23 bases. Germline V gives CDR1 SGHAT, CDR2 FQNNGV. The CDR3 extends over 17 amino acids. CDR3 loop: CASSLVGAPPYSIEQYF. DNA of the CDR3: TGTGCCAGCAGCTTAGTAGGGGCCCCACCCTACTCAATAGAGCAGTACTTC.

This sequence joins TRBV14 and TRBJ1-5, with unresolved D. CDR1 is SGHDN and CDR2 is FVKESK in the germline V gene. The V end was cut by 5 bases, the J end by 4 bases, with 15 bases between. The CDR3 runs to 15 residues. The CDR3 reads CASSGKLFGNQPQHF. Written as DNA, the CDR3 is TGTGCCAGCAGCGGAAAGTTGTTTGGAAATCAGCCCCAGCATTTT.

The J gene is TRBJ1-6, the V gene TRBV30, with D unresolved. V lost 2 bases and J 0 bases, leaving 11 bases between the germline ends. The CDR3 extends over 16 amino acids. The germline V gene encodes CDR1 GTSNPN and CDR2 SVGIG (reference sequence). CDR3 loop: CAWSPPRSSYNSPLHF. The CDR3 DNA reads TGTGCCTGGAGTCCTCCCCGGAGCTCCTATAATTCACCCCTCCACTTT. Looking up the rest from reference TRBV30 and TRBJ1-6 gives the full variable domain: SQTIHQWPATLVQPVGSPLSLECTVEGTSNPNLYWYRQAAGRGLQLLFYSVGIGQISSEVPQNLSASRPQDRQFILSSKKLLLSDSGFYLCAWSPPRSSYNSPLHFGNGTRLTVT.

The V call is TRBV29-1, the J call TRBJ2-2, with unresolved D. The CDR3 extends over 16 amino acids. Germline loops: CDR1 SQVTM, CDR2 ANQGSEA. V was pared by 3 bases and J by 7 bases, with 21 bases between. For the CDR3, the DNA is TGCAGCGTTGATCAAAGGCCGCCATTAGTTGACGGGGAGCTGTTTTTT. Protein product: CSVDQRPPLVDGELFF.

The rearrangement links TRBV2 to TRBJ1-5; 9 bases fit TRBD1. V was clipped by 1 base and J by 5 bases; unmatched bases: 3. CDR1 is SNHLY and CDR2 is FYNNEI in the germline V gene. CDR3 length: 15 residues. CDR3 DNA sequence: TGTGCCAGCAGTGAAGGGACAGGGGTGTATCAGCCCCAGCATTTT. Its protein product is CASSEGTGVYQPQHF.

This sequence joins TRBV4-1 and TRBJ2-1; TRBD2 might be the D (6 bases). CDR1 and CDR2 (germline): MGHRA, YSYEKL. V dropped 2 bases and J dropped 6 bases, with 11 bases sitting between them. The CDR3 covers 14 residues. CDR3 region: CASSQPAGFNEQFF. In DNA form, the CDR3 reads TGCGCCAGCAGCCAACCGGCGGGGTTCAATGAGCAGTTCTTC.